The present TCR beta chain was sequenced within a study of vaccination effects on CD4 cells after COVID-19. Study in general: Post-vaccine samples followed the second dose by a median of 72 days. Study findings and constraints: Marked clonal contraction was seen late after vaccination (in both infection- and vaccine-induced clones).

Only in-frame clones appear in the TCRdb table, and some are missing; sequencing was by immunoSEQ multiplex PCR. Of about 46,000 clones listed, 74% are singletons. The CDR3 spans 15 residues. After removal of 0 bases from V and 3 bases from J, the junction contained 5 bases not matched to a gene. Germline V gene sequence: CDR1 SGHRS, CDR2 YFSETQ. Within the ViraFEST assay, antigen-specific CD4+ T cells underwent expansion with viral peptide pools prior to sequencing. With roughly 10 days of culture completed, CD4+ T cells were isolated. Participants received two doses of either the BNT162b2 or mRNA-1273 vaccine. Details on this clone: Its target is unknown.

This specimen was CD4+ T cells from PBMCs cultured with HCoV-OC43 spike peptides, taken after COVID-19 vaccination. Subset in this sample: HCoV-OC43 spike overlapping peptide pool stimulation. The chain recombines TRBV5-1 with TRBJ2-7; 8 bases match TRBD1. The clonotype originates from a human donor who received a COVID-19 vaccine. Here the CDR3 reads CASSLAAGQGYEQYF. In DNA, the CDR3 is TGCGCCAGCAGCTTGGCCGCCGGACAGGGCTACGAGCAGTACTTC.